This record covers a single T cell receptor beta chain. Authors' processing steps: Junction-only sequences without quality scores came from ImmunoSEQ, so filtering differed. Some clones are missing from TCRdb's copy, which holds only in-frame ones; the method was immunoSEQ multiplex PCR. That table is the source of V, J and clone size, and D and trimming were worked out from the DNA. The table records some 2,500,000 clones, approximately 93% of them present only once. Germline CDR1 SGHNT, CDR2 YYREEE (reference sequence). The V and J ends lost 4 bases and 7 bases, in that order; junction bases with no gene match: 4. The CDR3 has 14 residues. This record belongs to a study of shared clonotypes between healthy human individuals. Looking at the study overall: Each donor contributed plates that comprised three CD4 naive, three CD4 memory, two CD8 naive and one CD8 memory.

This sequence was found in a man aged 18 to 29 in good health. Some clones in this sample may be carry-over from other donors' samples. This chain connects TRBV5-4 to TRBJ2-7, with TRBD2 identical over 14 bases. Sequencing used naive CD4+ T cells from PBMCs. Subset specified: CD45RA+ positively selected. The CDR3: CASSGGLAGVEQYF. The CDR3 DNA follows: TGTGCCAGCAGCGGGGGACTAGCGGGAGTAGAGCAGTACTTC.